This is a list of T cell receptor beta chains from one sample in a study of cytomegalovirus exposure and HLA in healthy donors. Sequencing used immunoSEQ multiplex PCR; TCRdb keeps in-frame clones, though not all of them. This table has some 200,000 clones, around 82% appearing once. Sequenced material: PBMCs. Receptors originate from a woman aged 18-29 years in good health and CMV-seropositive. CDR3s include the opening cysteine and the closing phenylalanine or tryptophan. Each record gives: J gene, V gene, clone size, D gene, CDR3 DNA, CDR3 protein. The D gene is left open where the match is weak. A row's size may be missing; if present it is once, few, many or a size class.

TRBJ2-1 TRBV7-2 NA NA TGTGCCAGCAGCTCACAGGGATTAGAAGAGCAGTTCTTC CASSSQGLEEQFF
TRBJ2-1 TRBV5-1 NA TRBD2 TGCGCCAGCAGCTTTCCGGGACTAGCGGGGGCCCAACACTACAATGAGCAGTTCTTC CASSFPGLAGAQHYNEQFF
TRBJ1-6 TRBV5-5 NA NA TGTGCCAGCAGCTTGGCAGGGGCAATGGATTCACCCCTCCACTTT CASSLAGAMDSPLHF
TRBJ1-2 TRBV13 NA TRBD1 TGTGCCAGCAGCTTAACAGGGGGGGCCCGACACTATGGCTACACCTTC CASSLTGGARHYGYTF
TRBJ2-6 TRBV27 NA NA TGTGCCAGCAAGTTAGAGCGCTCTGGGGCCAACGTCCTGACTTTC CASKLERSGANVLTF
TRBJ1-2 TRBV7-2 NA NA TGTGCCAGCAGCCTGACAGTTACTGGCTACACCTTC CASSLTVTGYTF
TRBJ2-1 TRBV12-5 NA NA TGTGCTAGTGGTTTGGCCAGGTTTTGGGGCACCGGGACAACCGACAATGAGCAGTTCTTC CASGLARFWGTGTTDNEQFF
TRBJ2-5 TRBV5-4 NA TRBD1 TGTGCCAGCAGCCGGGACAGGGCGGAGACCCAGTACTTC CASSRDRAETQYF
TRBJ2-5 TRBV7-2 NA NA TGTGCCAGCAGCCCGGGCGGCTTGGGGGGTGAGACCCAGTACTTC CASSPGGLGGETQYF
TRBJ2-3 TRBV5-6 NA NA TGTGCCAGCAGGTCCGTACGAACTAGCACAGATACGCAGTATTTT CASRSVRTSTDTQYF
TRBJ2-2 TRBV5-4 NA TRBD2 TGTGCCAGCAGCCCGCGGGGGGGCAGCGGGGAGCTGTTTTTT CASSPRGGSGELFF
TRBJ2-3 TRBV27 NA NA TGTGCCAGCAGTCCGCACATGGAGCGGGTCCGCACAGATACGCAGTATTTT CASSPHMERVRTDTQYF
TRBJ1-2 TRBV18 few TRBD1 TGTGCCAGCTCACCGGGACAGGGTTTCGGTGGCTACACCTTC CASSPGQGFGGYTF
TRBJ1-6 TRBV5-5 NA TRBD1 TGTGCCTCCAGGGGGGCCTCCCCGAATTCACCCCTCCACTTT CASRGASPNSPLHF
TRBJ2-3 TRBV7-2 NA TRBD1 TGTGCCAGCAGCGCCTCGACAGGGGGCTCCACAGATACGCAGTATTTT CASSASTGGSTDTQYF
TRBJ2-5 TRBV27 NA TRBD2 TGTGCCAGCAGTTTTAAACCCTCGGCGGGGGGGCCCAGAGAGACCCAGTACTTC CASSFKPSAGGPRETQYF
TRBJ2-5 TRBV4-2 NA NA TGTGCCAGCAGCCCTCCCTCGCGGGGCGAAAAAGAGACCCAGTACTTC CASSPPSRGEKETQYF
TRBJ1-1 TRBV2 NA TRBD1 TGTGCCAGCAGTGGGACAGGGGGCCCTGAAGCTTTCTTT CASSGTGGPEAFF
TRBJ1-6 TRBV29-1 NA NA TGCAGCGACGAGGGTCGGGCCTATAATTCACCCCTCCACTTT CSDEGRAYNSPLHF
TRBJ2-3 TRBV5-1 NA TRBD2 TGCGCCAGCAGCCTAGCGGGGGGAACTAGCACAGATACGCAGTATTTT CASSLAGGTSTDTQYF
TRBJ2-3 TRBV6-5 NA TRBD2 TGTGCCAGCAGTTATCGCGGGGGGTTCACAGATACGCAGTATTTT CASSYRGGFTDTQYF
TRBJ2-7 TRBV7-2 NA NA TGTGCCAGCAGACTCTCCTACGAGCAGTACTTC CASRLSYEQYF
TRBJ2-5 TRBV6-5 NA NA TGTGCCAGCAGTTACTTGGACAACACCCAGTACTTC CASSYLDNTQYF
TRBJ2-3 TRBV6-1 many NA TGTGCCAGCAGTGAAGAGGGGGACACAGATACGCAGTATTTT CASSEEGDTDTQYF
TRBJ2-1 TRBV6-5 NA NA TGTGCCAGCAGCCGCGGACAAGCCGGCGGTGAGCAGTTCTTC CASSRGQAGGEQFF
TRBJ2-7 TRBV6-5 NA TRBD2 TGTGCCAGCAGTTACTGGGCGGGGGGGCCTGACGAGCAGTACTTC CASSYWAGGPDEQYF
TRBJ1-1 TRBV4-3 NA NA TGCGCCAGCAGCCAAGATTGGGCAGGGAAGACTGAAGCTTTCTTT CASSQDWAGKTEAFF
TRBJ1-4 TRBV7-2 NA NA TGTGCCAGCAGCTTAGCGCAGGGTTCTAATGAAAAACTGTTTTTT CASSLAQGSNEKLFF
TRBJ2-4 TRBV4-1 NA NA TGCGCCAGCAGCCAAGAAAGGGGAGGGGGCATTCAGTACTTC CASSQERGGGIQYF
TRBJ2-1 TRBV5-6 NA TRBD2 TGTGCCAGCAGCTTTAGGGCTAGCGGGGAAAAGAGCTCCTACAATGAGCAGTTCTTC CASSFRASGEKSSYNEQFF
TRBJ1-2 TRBV7-9 NA NA TGTGCCAGCAGCCCTCGGGACTACTATGGCTACACCTTC CASSPRDYYGYTF
TRBJ1-1 TRBV14 NA TRBD1 TGTGCCAGCAGCCCTCCTTGGGACAGTCCAGGGGACACTGAAGCTTTCTTT CASSPPWDSPGDTEAFF
TRBJ2-1 TRBV6-1 NA TRBD2 TGTGCCAGCAGTGATGGGGGGGGATACCAAGGGAACGATGAGCAGTTCTTC CASSDGGGYQGNDEQFF
TRBJ1-2 TRBV20-1 NA NA TGCAGTGCTAACAATGGCTACACCTTC CSANNGYTF
TRBJ2-7 TRBV27 NA NA TGTGCCAGCGGCGACAGTAATTACGAGCAGTACTTC CASGDSNYEQYF
TRBJ1-1 TRBV29-1 NA TRBD1 TGCAGCGTTTCGTCGGGACAGGGGAACACTGAAGCTTTCTTT CSVSSGQGNTEAFF
TRBJ1-2 TRBV6-6 NA NA TGTGCCAGCAGTTACTCTTCGGACACTCTCAACTATGGCTACACCTTC CASSYSSDTLNYGYTF
TRBJ2-1 TRBV2 once NA TGTGCCAGCATTATGGAGTACAATGAGCAGTTCTTC CASIMEYNEQFF
TRBJ1-2 TRBV9 NA TRBD1 TGTGCCAGCAGCGGAACAGGGGGCGGTGACTATGGCTACACCTTC CASSGTGGGDYGYTF
TRBJ1-1 TRBV25-1 NA NA TGTGCCAGCAGGGGTTCTTGGGGCGAGAACACTGAAGCTTTCTTT CASRGSWGENTEAFF
TRBJ2-1 TRBV6-5 NA NA TGTGCCAGCAGTTACTCGCAATGGGGCGATGAGCAGTTCTTC CASSYSQWGDEQFF
TRBJ2-1 TRBV7-6 NA NA TGTGCCAGCAGCCAAGCAAACAATGAGCAGTTCTTC CASSQANNEQFF
TRBJ2-1 TRBV10-3 NA NA TGTGCCATCAGTGAAGGGAGGCACAATGAGCAGTTCTTC CAISEGRHNEQFF
TRBJ1-1 TRBV5-5 NA NA TGTGCCAGCAGCTTGAGGGTATCGGGGACTGAAGCTTTCTTT CASSLRVSGTEAFF
TRBJ2-1 TRBV4-2 NA NA TGTGCCAGCAGTCGAAACAGGGTTTCCTACAATGAGCAGTTCTTC CASSRNRVSYNEQFF
TRBJ2-1 TRBV7-9 NA NA TGTGCCAGCAGCAAAACAGGGAGCTCCTACAATGAGCAGTTCTTC CASSKTGSSYNEQFF
TRBJ1-4 TRBV4-1 NA NA TGCGCCAGCAGCCAAGTGGGAGTGGCTAAGGAAAAACTGTTTTTT CASSQVGVAKEKLFF
TRBJ2-3 TRBV5-1 NA TRBD2 TGCGCCAGCAGCAGTAGCGGGGGGGCGGCAGATACGCAGTATTTT CASSSSGGAADTQYF
TRBJ1-2 TRBV5-6 few TRBD1 TGTGCCAGCAGCAACCGGGACAGGGGTGGCTACACCTTC CASSNRDRGGYTF
TRBJ2-7 TRBV6-5 NA TRBD1 TGTGCCAGCAGTAACTCCTGGGACAGGGAACAGTACTTC CASSNSWDREQYF
TRBJ2-3 TRBV7-2 NA TRBD2 TGTGCCAGCAGCTCCCTAGCGGGTGGAACAGATACGCAGTATTTT CASSSLAGGTDTQYF
TRBJ1-3 TRBV10-1 NA NA TGCGCCAACAGGGCGGGTGGAAACACCATATATTTT CANRAGGNTIYF
TRBJ1-2 TRBV5-1 NA TRBD1 TGCGCCAGCAGCCCAGGGACAGCAAGCGGTAACTATGGCTACACCTTC CASSPGTASGNYGYTF
TRBJ2-2 TRBV6-5 NA NA TGTGCCAGCAGACGCGGGGTTACGAACACCGGGGAGCTGTTTTTT CASRRGVTNTGELFF
TRBJ2-3 TRBV5-1 NA TRBD1 TGCGCCAGCAGCTATTGGACAGGTGCGACAGATACGCAGTATTTT CASSYWTGATDTQYF
TRBJ1-1 TRBV5-1 once NA TGCGCCAGCAGCTTGGGCCAGGGCCGGGACACTGAAGCTTTCTTT CASSLGQGRDTEAFF
TRBJ1-3 TRBV6-1 many NA TGTGCCAGCAGTGGAAACGTCGGTAGCTCTGGAAACACCATATATTTT CASSGNVGSSGNTIYF
TRBJ1-4 TRBV5-1 NA NA TGCGCCAGCAGCTTGGGGGCGAGTTATGAAAAACTGTTTTTT CASSLGASYEKLFF
TRBJ2-3 TRBV27 NA NA TGTGCCAGCAGTTTATCGGCCGGGGATACGCAGTATTTT CASSLSAGDTQYF